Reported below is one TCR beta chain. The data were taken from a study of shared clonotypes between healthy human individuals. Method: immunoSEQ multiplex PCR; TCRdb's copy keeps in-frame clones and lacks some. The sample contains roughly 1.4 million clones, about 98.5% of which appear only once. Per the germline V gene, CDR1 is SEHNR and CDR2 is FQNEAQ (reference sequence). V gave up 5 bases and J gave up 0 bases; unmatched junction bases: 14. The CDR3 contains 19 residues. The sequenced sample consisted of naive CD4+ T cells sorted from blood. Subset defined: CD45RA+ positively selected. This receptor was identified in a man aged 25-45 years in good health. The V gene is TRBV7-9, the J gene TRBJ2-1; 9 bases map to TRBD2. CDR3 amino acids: CASSRSWREGRSSYNEQFF. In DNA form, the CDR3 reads TGTGCCAGCAGCCGCAGTTGGCGGGAGGGCCGAAGCTCCTACAATGAGCAGTTCTTC. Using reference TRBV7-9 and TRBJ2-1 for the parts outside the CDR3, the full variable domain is DTGVSQNPRHKITKRGQNVTFRCDPISEHNRLYWYRQTLGQGPEFLTYFQNEAQLEKSRLLSDRFSAERPKGSFSTLEIQRTEQGDSAMYLCASSRSWREGRSSYNEQFFGPGTRLTVL.